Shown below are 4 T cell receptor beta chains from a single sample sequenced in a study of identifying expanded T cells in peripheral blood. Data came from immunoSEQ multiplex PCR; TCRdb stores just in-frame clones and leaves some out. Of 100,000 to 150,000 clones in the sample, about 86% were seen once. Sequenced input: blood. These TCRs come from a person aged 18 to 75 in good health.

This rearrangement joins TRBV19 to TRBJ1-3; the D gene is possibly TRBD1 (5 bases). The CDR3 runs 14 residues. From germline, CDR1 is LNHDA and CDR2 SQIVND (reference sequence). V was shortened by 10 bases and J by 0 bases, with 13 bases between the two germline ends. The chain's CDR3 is CATGYRSSGNTIYF. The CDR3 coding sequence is TGTGCCACTGGCTACAGGAGCTCTGGAAACACCATATATTTT.

CDR3 sequence reads: CASRRPRGLETQYF. The CDR3 bases are TGTGCCAGCCGACGGCCCCGAGGGCTGGAGACCCAGTACTTC. This chain links TRBV28 with TRBJ2-5; the D gene is possibly TRBD2 (5 bases). Germline V CDR1 and CDR2: MDHEN, SYDVKM. The V gene lost 8 bases and the J gene lost 5 bases, with 18 bases spanning the gap. The CDR3 has 14 amino acids.

The chain's CDR3 is CASINERGGYEQYF. CDR3 bases: TGTGCCAGCATTAATGAGCGGGGGGGCTACGAGCAGTACTTC. The chain has TRBV25-1 and TRBJ2-7, with 10 bases matching TRBD2. Looked up from germline, CDR1 is MGHDK and CDR2 is SYGVNS. CDR3 length: 14 amino acids. J was trimmed by 3 bases and V by 7 bases; bases with no gene match: 6.

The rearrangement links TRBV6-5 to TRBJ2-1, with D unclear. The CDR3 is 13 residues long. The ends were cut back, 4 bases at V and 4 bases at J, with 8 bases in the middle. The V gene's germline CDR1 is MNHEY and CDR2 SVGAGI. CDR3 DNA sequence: TGTGCCAGCAGTTTTGGGGATTACAATGAGCAGTTCTTC. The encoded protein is CASSFGDYNEQFF.